What follows is one TCR beta chain and its context. What it recognizes is unknown. TCRdb reanalysed the 5' RACE reads using MiXCR and keeps one entry per CDR3 protein. The data hold some 240,000 distinct CDR3 sequences, with just under 7.5% observed a single time. The data originate from a study of CD8 T cells in ankylosing spondylitis. Study results and limitations: Disease-associated clones were CD8+ and fairly uncommon in peripheral blood. The study identified a TCR beta motif of fewer than 10 highly homologous variants that appeared characteristic of ankylosing spondylitis blood. Enrichment of disease-linked clones was reportedly significant in matched ankylosing spondylitis synovial fluid.

This TCR came from a male donor with ankylosing spondylitis. Input material: blood, either unsorted or a sorted T cell fraction (not recorded which).

For the CDR3, the DNA is TGTGCCAGTAGTATAGCGGGTTTCCATTCACCCCTCCACTTT. Its protein is CASSIAGFHSPLHF. This chain links TRBV19 with TRBJ1-6; D call uncertain. The V gene lost 1 base and the J gene lost 8 bases, with 9 bases spanning the gap. Germline V gene lookup returns CDR1 LNHDA and CDR2 SQIVND (reference sequence). This CDR3 spans 14 amino acids.